The rows below give T cell receptor beta chains drawn from one sample of a study of T-cell memory formation after mild COVID-19. TCRdb recomputed calls from the 5' RACE reads with MiXCR, one row per CDR3 protein. The sample yields roughly 190,000 distinct CDR3 sequences, roughly 10% seen once. Sequenced material: PBMCs or a T cell subset sorted from them (not recorded which). These receptors were collected from a young man who had mild COVID-19 (a few samples of this study predate the infection). Cell type and time point are not known. CDR3s include the opening cysteine and the closing phenylalanine or tryptophan. A D gene is named only where the DNA matches it firmly. Clone size appears in some rows only: once, few, many, or a class for an expanded clone.

V gene	J gene	D gene	clone size	CDR3 protein	CDR3 DNA
TRBV10-3	TRBJ1-5	TRBD1	few	CAIRGTGFQPQHF	TGTGCCATCAGGGGGACAGGATTTCAGCCCCAGCATTTT
TRBV19	TRBJ2-1	TRBD1	once	CASSSGQHADGEQFF	TGTGCCAGTAGTTCGGGACAGCACGCGGACGGTGAGCAGTTCTTC
TRBV29-1	TRBJ2-2	NA	NA	CSVGWQANTGELFF	TGCAGCGTTGGTTGGCAGGCTAACACCGGGGAGCTGTTTTTT
TRBV7-2	TRBJ2-2	NA	many	CASSLSFTGELFF	TGTGCCAGCAGCTTATCCTTCACCGGGGAGCTGTTTTTT
TRBV9	TRBJ2-5	TRBD1	many	CASSDPDRGVNQETQYF	TGTGCCAGCAGCGACCCCGACAGGGGGGTGAACCAAGAGACCCAGTACTTC
TRBV2	TRBJ2-5	NA	many	CASNLARSYQETQYF	TGTGCCAGCAACCTTGCCCGGTCATACCAAGAGACCCAGTACTTC
TRBV7-9	TRBJ2-3	TRBD2	few	CASSLGPSGGTDTQYF	TGTGCCAGCAGCTTAGGCCCTAGCGGGGGCACAGATACGCAGTATTTT
TRBV12-3/TRBV12-4	TRBJ1-1	NA	few	CASSLGGMAGPKAFF	TGTGCCAGCAGCCTGGGAGGAATGGCAGGACCCAAAGCTTTCTTT
TRBV4-1	TRBJ2-6	NA	NA	CASSQDADSGANVLTF	TGCGCCAGCAGCCAAGACGCAGACTCTGGGGCCAACGTCCTGACTTTC
TRBV9	TRBJ2-7	NA	NA	CASNNPGSYEQYF	TGTGCCAGCAACAACCCGGGGTCCTACGAGCAGTACTTC
TRBV7-2	TRBJ1-1	NA	few	CASSLGFARNTEAFF	TGTGCCAGCAGCTTAGGCTTTGCCAGGAACACTGAAGCTTTCTTT
TRBV5-1	TRBJ2-3	TRBD2	NA	CASSTTSGEDTQYF	TGCGCCAGCAGCACGACTAGCGGGGAGGATACGCAGTATTTT
TRBV5-5	TRBJ2-1	TRBD2	NA	CASSTGLASFF	TGTGCCAGCAGCACGGGACTAGCTTCTTTCTTC
TRBV5-1	TRBJ1-1	NA	NA	CASAIVDLNTEAFF	TGCGCCAGCGCGATTGTTGATCTGAACACTGAAGCTTTCTTT
TRBV5-1	TRBJ1-6	NA	few	CASSSAGHNSPLHF	TGCGCCAGCAGCTCCGCAGGTCATAATTCACCCCTCCACTTT
TRBV7-2	TRBJ2-6	NA	few	CASSLAGTGANVLTF	TGTGCCAGCAGCTTAGCGGGGACGGGGGCCAACGTCCTGACTTTC
TRBV5-1	TRBJ2-3	NA	many	CASSLDTPSTDTQYF	TGCGCCAGCAGCTTGGACACTCCTAGCACAGATACGCAGTATTTT
TRBV9	TRBJ2-6	NA	NA	CASSARNQGFSGANVLTF	TGTGCCAGCAGCGCCAGGAACCAGGGGTTCTCTGGGGCCAACGTCCTGACTTTC
TRBV5-4	TRBJ2-1	NA	many	CASSLEDEQFF	TGTGCCAGCAGCTTGGAGGATGAGCAGTTCTTC
TRBV2	TRBJ1-5	NA	NA	CASSPLGGLGQPQHF	TGTGCCAGCAGCCCTTTGGGGGGGCTGGGTCAGCCCCAGCATTTT
TRBV7-2	TRBJ1-1	TRBD1	NA	CASSLDQGAGTEAFF	TGTGCCAGCAGCTTAGACCAGGGGGCGGGTACTGAAGCTTTCTTT
TRBV4-2	TRBJ2-1	NA	few	CASSPPGAHNEQFF	TGTGCCAGCAGCCCGCCTGGAGCGCACAATGAGCAGTTCTTC
TRBV4-1	TRBJ1-4	NA	NA	CASSQRPRVQTNEKLFF	TGCGCCAGCAGCCAACGACCGCGGGTCCAGACCAATGAAAAACTGTTTTTT
TRBV12-3/TRBV12-4	TRBJ1-2	NA	few	CASSRRGPGYTF	TGTGCCAGCAGTCGGAGAGGACCCGGCTACACCTTC
TRBV6-5	TRBJ2-7	TRBD2	few	CASSYSAGVPGEQYF	TGTGCCAGCAGTTACTCGGCGGGGGTGCCTGGCGAGCAGTACTTC
TRBV5-1	TRBJ2-5	NA	few	CASSRLDKPQETQYF	TGCGCCAGCAGCAGACTGGACAAGCCCCAAGAGACCCAGTACTTC
TRBV4-3	TRBJ1-4	NA	NA	CASSRGDQGGHEKLFF	TGCGCCAGCAGCCGAGGGGACCAGGGAGGGCATGAAAAACTGTTTTTT
TRBV7-2	TRBJ2-3	TRBD2	NA	CASSLVSLAGGQRDTQYF	TGTGCCAGCAGCTTAGTATCACTAGCGGGGGGGCAGAGAGATACGCAGTATTTT
TRBV6-6	TRBJ1-4	NA	NA	CGAGGEKLFF	TGTGGTGCAGGAGGGGAAAAACTGTTTTTT
TRBV7-7	TRBJ2-2	NA	NA	CASSVGRNTGELFF	TGTGCTAGCAGCGTGGGGAGGAACACCGGGGAGCTGTTTTTT
TRBV5-5	TRBJ1-6	TRBD1	NA	CASSLAPTGTNSPLHF	TGTGCCAGCAGCTTGGCCCCGACAGGGACAAATTCACCCCTCCACTTT
TRBV6-6	TRBJ1-1	NA	once	CASSYSGFAEAFF	TGTGCCAGCAGTTACTCAGGGTTCGCTGAAGCTTTCTTT
TRBV5-1	TRBJ1-1	NA	few	CASSQDTNKNTEAFF	TGCGCCAGCAGCCAGGACACCAACAAGAACACTGAAGCTTTCTTT
TRBV10-3	TRBJ2-7	NA	NA	CAMGAGYTYEQYF	TGTGCCATGGGTGCAGGTTATACCTACGAGCAGTACTTC
TRBV24-1	TRBJ2-1	NA	NA	CATSDSGFDEQFF	TGTGCCACCAGTGATTCAGGGTTCGATGAGCAGTTCTTC
TRBV7-2	TRBJ1-1	TRBD1	NA	CASRGDRGNLLNTEAFF	TGTGCCAGCAGGGGAGACAGGGGCAATTTACTGAACACTGAAGCTTTCTTT
TRBV5-1	TRBJ2-5	TRBD2	NA	CASSQGLAGEFQETQYF	TGCGCCAGCAGCCAGGGACTAGCGGGGGAGTTCCAAGAGACCCAGTACTTC
TRBV7-2	TRBJ2-4	NA	NA	CASSHIRGAGLGNIQYF	TGTGCCAGCAGCCATATCCGTGGGGCGGGGCTGGGAAACATTCAGTACTTC
TRBV20-1	TRBJ1-4	NA	few	CSATYEVKLFF	TGCAGTGCTACTTACGAGGTGAAACTGTTTTTT
TRBV7-2	TRBJ2-3	TRBD2	few	CASGGGDTDTQYF	TGTGCCAGCGGCGGGGGGGACACAGATACGCAGTATTTT
TRBV29-1	TRBJ2-3	NA	many	CSVVGQRTSTDTQYF	TGCAGCGTTGTTGGGCAGCGAACTAGCACAGATACGCAGTATTTT
TRBV27	TRBJ2-3	TRBD2	NA	CAARSGGAADTQYF	TGTGCCGCCCGAAGCGGGGGGGCCGCAGATACGCAGTATTTT
TRBV7-8	TRBJ2-2	NA	many	CASSLGRFNTGELFF	TGTGCCAGCAGCTTGGGTCGGTTCAACACCGGGGAGCTGTTTTTT
TRBV6-6	TRBJ1-3	NA	many	CASSYSSGNTIYF	TGTGCCAGCAGTTACTCGTCTGGAAACACCATATATTTT
TRBV5-1	TRBJ2-2	NA	few	CASSLNVPPNTGELFF	TGCGCCAGCAGCTTAAATGTCCCTCCGAACACCGGGGAGCTGTTTTTT